This T cell receptor (beta chain) was obtained from a study of a mutant IDH1 vaccine in newly diagnosed glioma. Study in general: Investigators started vaccination 4-6 weeks after radiotherapy alone, or with temozolomide cycles. Sex distribution of treated patients was approximately 60% male and roughly 38% female; mean age was about 40 years.

The V end was cut by 6 bases, the J end by 1 base, with 10 bases between. Germline CDR1 reads SGHKS; CDR2 reads YYEKEE (reference sequence). CDR3 length equals 13 residues. Findings and caveats of the study: There were vaccine-induced immune responses in just under 95% of the patients.

Points on this clone: The antigen is not known.

Time point indicated: week 5, during vaccination. Every vaccination contained 300 ug of the mutant IDH1 20-mer peptide and was paired with topical imiquimod. Assay used: immunoSEQ multiplex PCR; TCRdb lists only in-frame clones, some missing. This table holds about 83,000 clones, more than 85% found once. The input for sequencing was PBMCs, taken from a glioma patient whose treatment included an IDH1 peptide vaccine. The TCR sequence derives from a woman between 45 and 65 years old with glioma. The chain combines TRBV5-5 with TRBJ2-5; D might be TRBD2 (6 bases). DNA of the CDR3: TGTGCCAGCAAAACGGGGGTCCAAGAGACCCAGTACTTC. It translates to CASKTGVQETQYF.